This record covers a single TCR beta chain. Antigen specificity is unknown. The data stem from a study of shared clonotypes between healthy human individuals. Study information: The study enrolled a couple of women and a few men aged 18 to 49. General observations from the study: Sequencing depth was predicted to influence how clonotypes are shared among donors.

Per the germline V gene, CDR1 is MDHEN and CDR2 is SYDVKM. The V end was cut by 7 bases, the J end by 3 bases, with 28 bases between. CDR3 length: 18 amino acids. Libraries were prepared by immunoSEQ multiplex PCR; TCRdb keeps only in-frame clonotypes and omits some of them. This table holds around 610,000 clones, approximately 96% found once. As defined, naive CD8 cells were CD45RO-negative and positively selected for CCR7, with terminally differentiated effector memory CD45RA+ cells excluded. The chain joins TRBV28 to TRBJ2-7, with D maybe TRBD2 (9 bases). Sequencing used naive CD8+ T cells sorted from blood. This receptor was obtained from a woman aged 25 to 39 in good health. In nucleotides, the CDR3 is TGTGCCAGCACCGACAGGGGACAGGCCCGACTAGCGGACTACGAGCAGTACTTC. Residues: CASTDRGQARLADYEQYF.